The clone carrying this T cell receptor (beta chain) was observed at least ten times. What was amplified from RNA transcripts were TCR beta CDR3 regions. HTBI primers were employed in a first-round RT-PCR of the TCR CDR3. TCRdb called the multiplex PCR reads again in MiXCR, with one record for every CDR3 protein. The sample includes some 500,000 distinct CDR3 sequences, under 15% of them seen just once. The sample belongs to a study of T cells in Graves' hyperthyroidism and ophthalmopathy. This CDR3 region has 15 residues. Germline assignment: CDR1 MRHNA and CDR2 SNTAGT. V lost 5 bases and J lost 1, with 13 bases in between.

The receptor comes from a woman younger than 30 with Graves' hyperthyroidism. Sequencing used blood. The chain is built from TRBV6-4 and TRBJ2-3, with a weak D call TRBD2 (5 bases). DNA for the CDR3: TGTGCCAGCAGTCCAACCCTTAGCGGCACAGATACGCAGTATTTT. It is translated as CASSPTLSGTDTQYF.